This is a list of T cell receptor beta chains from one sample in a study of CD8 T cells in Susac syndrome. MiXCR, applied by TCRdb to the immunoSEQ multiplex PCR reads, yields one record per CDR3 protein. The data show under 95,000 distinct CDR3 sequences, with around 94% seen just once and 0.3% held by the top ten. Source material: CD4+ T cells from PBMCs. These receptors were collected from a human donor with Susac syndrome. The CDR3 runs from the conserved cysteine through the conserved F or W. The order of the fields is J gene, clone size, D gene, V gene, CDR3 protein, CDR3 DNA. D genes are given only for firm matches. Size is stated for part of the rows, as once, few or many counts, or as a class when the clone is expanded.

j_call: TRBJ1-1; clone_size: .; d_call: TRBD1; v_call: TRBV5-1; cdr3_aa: CASSPGQGAWNTEAFF; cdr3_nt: TGCGCCAGCAGCCCCGGACAGGGGGCTTGGAACACTGAAGCTTTCTTT
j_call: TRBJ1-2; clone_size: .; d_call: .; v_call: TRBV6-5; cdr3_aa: CASSYSINSLRGYTF; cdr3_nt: TGTGCCAGCAGTTACTCGATAAACAGCCTTAGGGGCTACACCTTC
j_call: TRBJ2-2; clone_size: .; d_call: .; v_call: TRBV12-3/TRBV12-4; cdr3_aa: CASSFEGVNTGELFF; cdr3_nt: TGTGCCAGCAGCTTTGAGGGAGTGAACACCGGGGAGCTGTTTTTT
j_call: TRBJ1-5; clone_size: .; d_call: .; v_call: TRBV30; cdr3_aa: CAWSPGEYQPQHF; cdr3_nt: TGTGCCTGGAGTCCCGGGGAGTATCAGCCCCAGCATTTT
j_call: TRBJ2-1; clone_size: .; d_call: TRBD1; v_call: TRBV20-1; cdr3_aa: CSAPGQGAWDEQFF; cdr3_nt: TGCAGTGCCCCCGGACAGGGGGCGTGGGATGAGCAGTTCTTC
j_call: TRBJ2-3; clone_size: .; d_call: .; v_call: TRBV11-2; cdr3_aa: CASSLGPGTDTQYF; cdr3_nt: TGTGCCAGCAGCTTAGGGCCGGGGACAGATACGCAGTATTTT
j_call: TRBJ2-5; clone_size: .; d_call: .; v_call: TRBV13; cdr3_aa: CASSHNENQETQYF; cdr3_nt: TGTGCCAGCAGCCACAACGAGAATCAAGAGACCCAGTACTTC
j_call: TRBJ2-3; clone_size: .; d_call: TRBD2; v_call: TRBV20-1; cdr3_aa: CSAYGTSGGRTDTQYF; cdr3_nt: TGCAGTGCGTACGGGACTAGCGGGGGGCGCACAGATACGCAGTATTTT
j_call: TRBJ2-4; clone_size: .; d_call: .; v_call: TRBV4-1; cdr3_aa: CASGGLLKNIQYF; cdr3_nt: TGCGCCAGCGGAGGACTATTAAAAAACATTCAGTACTTC
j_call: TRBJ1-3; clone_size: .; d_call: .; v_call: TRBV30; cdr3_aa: CAWSYDAGNTIYF; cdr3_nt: TGTGCCTGGAGTTACGATGCTGGAAACACCATATATTTT
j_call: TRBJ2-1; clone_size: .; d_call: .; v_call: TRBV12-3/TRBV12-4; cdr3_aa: CASSFRFEQFF; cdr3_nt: TGTGCCAGCAGTTTTCGGTTTGAGCAGTTCTTC
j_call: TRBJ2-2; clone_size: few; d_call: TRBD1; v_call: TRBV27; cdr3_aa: CASSSGTGRTGELFF; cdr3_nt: TGTGCCAGCAGTTCCGGGACAGGGCGTACCGGGGAGCTGTTTTTT
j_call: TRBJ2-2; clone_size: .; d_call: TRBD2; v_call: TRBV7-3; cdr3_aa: CASSSGGPGTGELFF; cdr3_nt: TGTGCCAGCAGCAGCGGGGGACCAGGCACCGGGGAGCTGTTTTTT
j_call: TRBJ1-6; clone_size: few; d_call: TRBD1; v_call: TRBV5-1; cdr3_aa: CASSPGTGSSPLHF; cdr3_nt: TGCGCCAGCAGCCCCGGGACAGGGTCCTCACCCCTCCACTTT
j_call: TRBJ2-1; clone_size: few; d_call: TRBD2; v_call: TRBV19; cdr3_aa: CASSTGGNEQFF; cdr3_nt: TGTGCCAGTAGTACGGGGGGCAATGAGCAGTTCTTC
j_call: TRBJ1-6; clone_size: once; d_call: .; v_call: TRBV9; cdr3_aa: CASSPRTDGSPLHF; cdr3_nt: TGTGCCAGCAGCCCACGGACAGATGGTTCACCCCTCCACTTT
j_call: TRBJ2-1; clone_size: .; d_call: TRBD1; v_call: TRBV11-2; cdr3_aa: CASSLLQGAYNEQFF; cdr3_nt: TGTGCCAGCAGCTTACTTCAGGGGGCGTACAATGAGCAGTTCTTC
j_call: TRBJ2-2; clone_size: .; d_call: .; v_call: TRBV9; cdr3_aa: CASSVGAGARNTGELFF; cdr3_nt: TGTGCCAGCAGCGTAGGAGCCGGGGCCCGGAACACCGGGGAGCTGTTTTTT
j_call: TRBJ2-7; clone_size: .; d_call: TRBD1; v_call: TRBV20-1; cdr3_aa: CSAKGQTYEQYF; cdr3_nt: TGCAGTGCAAAGGGACAGACCTACGAGCAGTACTTC
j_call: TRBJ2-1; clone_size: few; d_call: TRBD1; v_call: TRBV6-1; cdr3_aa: CASSGDSNEQFF; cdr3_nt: TGTGCCAGCAGTGGGGACAGTAATGAGCAGTTCTTC
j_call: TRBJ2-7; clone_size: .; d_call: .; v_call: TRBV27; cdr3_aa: CASSFLPPYEQYF; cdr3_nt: TGTGCCAGCAGTTTTCTCCCTCCGTACGAGCAGTACTTC
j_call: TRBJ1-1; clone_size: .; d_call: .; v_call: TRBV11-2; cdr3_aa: CASSRGRNTEAFF; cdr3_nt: TGTGCCAGCAGCCGCGGGAGGAACACTGAAGCTTTCTTT
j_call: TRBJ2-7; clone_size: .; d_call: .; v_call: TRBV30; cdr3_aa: CAWTRQGGSTYEQYF; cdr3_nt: TGTGCCTGGACCCGACAAGGGGGGAGTACCTACGAGCAGTACTTC
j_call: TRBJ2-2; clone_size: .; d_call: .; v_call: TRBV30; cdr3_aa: CAWSWAGPGRELFF; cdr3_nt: TGTGCCTGGAGTTGGGCGGGGCCGGGTCGGGAGCTGTTTTTT
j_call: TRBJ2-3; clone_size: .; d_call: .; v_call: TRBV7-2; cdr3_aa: CASSLVLPPDTQYF; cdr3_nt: TGTGCCAGCAGCTTAGTCCTCCCCCCAGATACGCAGTATTTT
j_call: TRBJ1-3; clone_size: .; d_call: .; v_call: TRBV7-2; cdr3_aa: CASSPRFTASGNTIYF; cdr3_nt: TGTGCCAGCAGCCCCCGGTTCACTGCATCTGGAAACACCATATATTTT
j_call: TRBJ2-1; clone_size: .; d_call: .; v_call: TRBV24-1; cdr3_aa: CATKAQGSGEQFF; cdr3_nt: TGTGCCACCAAAGCACAGGGCAGTGGTGAGCAGTTCTTC
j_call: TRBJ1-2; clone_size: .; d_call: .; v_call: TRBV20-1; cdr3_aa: CSASTGLNYGYTF; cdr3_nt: TGCAGTGCTAGTACAGGGTTGAACTATGGCTACACCTTC
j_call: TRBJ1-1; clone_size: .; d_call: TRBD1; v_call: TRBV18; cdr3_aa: CASSPGQVNIGTEAFF; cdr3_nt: TGTGCCAGCTCACCCGGACAGGTGAATATCGGCACTGAAGCTTTCTTT
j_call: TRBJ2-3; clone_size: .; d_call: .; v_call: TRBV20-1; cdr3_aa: CSARVISDADTQYF; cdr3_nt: TGCAGTGCTAGAGTTATAAGTGATGCAGATACGCAGTATTTT
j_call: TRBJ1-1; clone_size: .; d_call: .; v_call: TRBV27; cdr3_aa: CASSLSFRPGSTEAFF; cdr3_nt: TGTGCCAGCAGTTTATCGTTTCGGCCAGGCAGTACTGAAGCTTTCTTT
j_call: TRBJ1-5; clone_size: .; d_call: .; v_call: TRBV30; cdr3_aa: CAWSVLGVGQPQHF; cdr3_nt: TGTGCCTGGAGTGTACTCGGGGTTGGGCAGCCCCAGCATTTT
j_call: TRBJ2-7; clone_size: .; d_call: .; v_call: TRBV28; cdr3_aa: CASRRGRPSEQYF; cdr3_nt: TGTGCCAGCAGACGGGGACGTCCCTCCGAGCAGTACTTC
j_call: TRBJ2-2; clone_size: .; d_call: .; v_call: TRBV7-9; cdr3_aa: CASSLSFPGELFF; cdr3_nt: TGTGCCAGCAGCTTATCCTTCCCCGGGGAGCTGTTTTTT
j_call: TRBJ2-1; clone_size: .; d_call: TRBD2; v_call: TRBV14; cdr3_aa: CASSRTAGGHDEQFF; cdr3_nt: TGTGCCAGCAGCCGGACAGCGGGGGGTCATGATGAGCAGTTCTTC
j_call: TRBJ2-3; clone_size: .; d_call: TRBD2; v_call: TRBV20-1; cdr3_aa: CSAPGRGTDTQYF; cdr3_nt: TGCAGTGCCCCCGGGAGGGGAACAGATACGCAGTATTTT
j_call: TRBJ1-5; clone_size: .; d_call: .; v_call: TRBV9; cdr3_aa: CASSEGIDGNQPQHF; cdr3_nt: TGTGCCAGCAGCGAAGGAATTGACGGGAATCAGCCCCAGCATTTT
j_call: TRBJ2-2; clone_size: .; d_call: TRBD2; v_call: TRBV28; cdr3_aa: CASSPGLAGSSEGLFF; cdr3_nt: TGTGCCAGCAGCCCAGGACTAGCGGGGAGCAGCGAAGGGCTGTTTTTT
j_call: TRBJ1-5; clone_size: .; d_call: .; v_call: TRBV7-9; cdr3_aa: CASSWGDSNQPQHF; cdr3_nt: TGTGCCAGCAGCTGGGGGGACAGCAATCAGCCCCAGCATTTT
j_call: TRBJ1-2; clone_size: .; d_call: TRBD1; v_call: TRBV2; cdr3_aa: CASSPTGEGIYGYTF; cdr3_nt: TGTGCCAGCAGTCCGACAGGGGAAGGTATCTATGGCTACACCTTC
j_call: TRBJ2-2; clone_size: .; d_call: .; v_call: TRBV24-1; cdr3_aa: CATSDIRSTGELFF; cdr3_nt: TGTGCCACCAGTGATATTCGAAGCACCGGGGAGCTGTTTTTT
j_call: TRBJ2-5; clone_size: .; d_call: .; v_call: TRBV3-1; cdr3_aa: CASSQAWETQYF; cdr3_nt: TGTGCCAGCAGCCAAGCCTGGGAGACCCAGTACTTC
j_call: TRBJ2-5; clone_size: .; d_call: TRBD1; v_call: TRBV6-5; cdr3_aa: CASSDYRGLQETQYF; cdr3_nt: TGTGCCAGCAGCGACTACAGGGGCCTCCAAGAGACCCAGTACTTC
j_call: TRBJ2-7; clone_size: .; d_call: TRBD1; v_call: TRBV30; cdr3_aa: CAWSEQGGEQYF; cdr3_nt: TGTGCCTGGAGTGAACAGGGGGGCGAGCAGTACTTC
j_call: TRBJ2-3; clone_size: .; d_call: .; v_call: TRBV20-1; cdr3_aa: CSARRGGSTDTQYF; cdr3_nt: TGCAGTGCTAGAAGAGGGGGAAGCACAGATACGCAGTATTTT
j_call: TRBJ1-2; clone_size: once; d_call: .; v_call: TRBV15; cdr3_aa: CATSSGRQVDYGYTF; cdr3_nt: TGTGCCACCAGCAGTGGGCGGCAGGTCGACTATGGCTACACCTTC
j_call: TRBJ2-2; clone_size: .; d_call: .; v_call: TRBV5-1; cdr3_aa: CASSLLTDTGELFF; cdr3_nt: TGCGCCAGCAGCTTGCTTACGGACACCGGGGAGCTGTTTTTT
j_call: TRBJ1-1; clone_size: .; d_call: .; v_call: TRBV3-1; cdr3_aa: CASSQANGEAFF; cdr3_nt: TGTGCCAGCAGCCAAGCGAACGGTGAAGCTTTCTTT
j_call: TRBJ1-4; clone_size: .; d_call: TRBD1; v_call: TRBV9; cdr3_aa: CASSVSGTGVEKLFF; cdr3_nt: TGTGCCAGCAGCGTTTCCGGGACAGGGGTAGAAAAACTGTTTTTT
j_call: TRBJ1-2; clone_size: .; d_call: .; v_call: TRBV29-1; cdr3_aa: CSVDRAGGASGYTF; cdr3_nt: TGCAGCGTTGACCGGGCAGGAGGGGCTAGTGGCTACACCTTC
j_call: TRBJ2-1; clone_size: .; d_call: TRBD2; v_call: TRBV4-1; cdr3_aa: CASSQGRASGRNNEQFF; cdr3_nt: TGCGCCAGCAGCCAAGGTCGAGCAAGCGGGAGAAACAATGAGCAGTTCTTC
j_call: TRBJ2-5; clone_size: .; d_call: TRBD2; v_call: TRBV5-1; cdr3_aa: CASSGSGGETQYF; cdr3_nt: TGCGCCAGCAGCGGTAGCGGGGGAGAGACCCAGTACTTC
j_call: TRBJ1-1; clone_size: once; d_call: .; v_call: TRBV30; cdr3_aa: CAWKDPGARTEAFF; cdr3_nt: TGTGCCTGGAAGGATCCAGGAGCCCGAACTGAAGCTTTCTTT